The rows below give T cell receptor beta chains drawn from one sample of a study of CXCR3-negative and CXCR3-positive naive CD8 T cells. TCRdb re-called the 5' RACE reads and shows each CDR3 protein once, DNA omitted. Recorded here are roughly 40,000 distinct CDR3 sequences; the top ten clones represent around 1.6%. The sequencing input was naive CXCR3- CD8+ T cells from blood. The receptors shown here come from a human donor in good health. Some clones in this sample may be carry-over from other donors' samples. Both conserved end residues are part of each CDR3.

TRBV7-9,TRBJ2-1,CASSLEGSNEQFF
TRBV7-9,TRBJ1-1,CASSLMGGGTEAFF
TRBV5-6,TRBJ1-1,CASSEGQHEAFF
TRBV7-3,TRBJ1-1,CASSSGTGPMNTEAFF
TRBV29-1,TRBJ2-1,CSVPPHTAPEGNEQFF
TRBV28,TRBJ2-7,CASSSGGTIVVSYEQYF
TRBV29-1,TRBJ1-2,CSVRDLSQDYGYTF
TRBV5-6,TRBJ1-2,CASSLTGGRYDGYTF
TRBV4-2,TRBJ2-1,CASSQDYRGNNEQFF
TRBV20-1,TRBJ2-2,CSARDVLGPAGELFF
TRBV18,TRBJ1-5,CASSPPIRDLYQPQHF
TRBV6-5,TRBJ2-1,CASSYSSGGYEQFF
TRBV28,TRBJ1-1,CASTGVQAVVGNTEAFF
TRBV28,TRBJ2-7,CASSGYTPYEQYF
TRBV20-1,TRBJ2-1,CSAGTGHLIYNEQFF
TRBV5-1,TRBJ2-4,CASSFGWGINIQYF
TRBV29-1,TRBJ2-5,CSVEPPGLELETQYF
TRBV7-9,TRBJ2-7,CASSLVAAYEQYF
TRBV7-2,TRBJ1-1,CASSLRLMGAGNTEAFF
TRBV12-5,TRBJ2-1,CASGLSLGDYNEQFF
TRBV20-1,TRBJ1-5,CSARVYGHQRDQPQHF
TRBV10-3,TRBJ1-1,CAIQGDRLNTEAFF
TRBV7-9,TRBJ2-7,CASSPTPYEQYF
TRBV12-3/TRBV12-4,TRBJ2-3,CASSLGIAGITDTQYF
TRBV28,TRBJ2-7,CASSLDAGFSEQYF
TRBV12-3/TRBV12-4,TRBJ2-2,CASSFRSGELFF
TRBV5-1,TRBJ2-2,CASSLGDTSGELFF
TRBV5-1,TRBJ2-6,CASSTEQGVLTF
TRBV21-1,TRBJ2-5,CARLPPGDLGETQYF
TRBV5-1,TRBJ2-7,CASSLMTGGRNEQYF
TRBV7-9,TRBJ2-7,CASSLAERAEKYF
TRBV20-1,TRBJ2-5,CSAAGLVGRETQYF